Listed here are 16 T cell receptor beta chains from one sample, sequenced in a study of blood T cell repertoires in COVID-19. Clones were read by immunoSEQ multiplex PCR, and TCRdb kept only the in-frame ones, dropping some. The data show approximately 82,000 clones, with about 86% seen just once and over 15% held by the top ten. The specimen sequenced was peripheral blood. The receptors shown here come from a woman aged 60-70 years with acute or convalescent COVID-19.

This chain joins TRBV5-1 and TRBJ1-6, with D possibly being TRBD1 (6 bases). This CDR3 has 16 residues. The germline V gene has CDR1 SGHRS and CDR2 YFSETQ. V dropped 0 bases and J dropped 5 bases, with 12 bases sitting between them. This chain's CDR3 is CASSLAVGGDNSPLHF. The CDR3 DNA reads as TGCGCCAGCAGCTTGGCCGTAGGGGGGGATAATTCACCCCTCCACTTT.

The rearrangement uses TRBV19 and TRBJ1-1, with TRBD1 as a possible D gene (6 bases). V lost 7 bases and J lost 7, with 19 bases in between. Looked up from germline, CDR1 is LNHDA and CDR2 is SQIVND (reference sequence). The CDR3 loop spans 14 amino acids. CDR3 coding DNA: TGTGCCAGTAAAGTTTGGCAAGAACAGGGTGAAGCTTTCTTT. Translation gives CASKVWQEQGEAFF.

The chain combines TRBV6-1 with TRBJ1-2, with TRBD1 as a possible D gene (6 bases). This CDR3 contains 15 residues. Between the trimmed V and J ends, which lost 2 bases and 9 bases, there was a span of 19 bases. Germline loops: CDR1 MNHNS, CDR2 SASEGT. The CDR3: CASSESIQGRRSYTF. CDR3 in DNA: TGTGCCAGCAGTGAATCAATCCAGGGGCGCAGGAGCTACACCTTC.

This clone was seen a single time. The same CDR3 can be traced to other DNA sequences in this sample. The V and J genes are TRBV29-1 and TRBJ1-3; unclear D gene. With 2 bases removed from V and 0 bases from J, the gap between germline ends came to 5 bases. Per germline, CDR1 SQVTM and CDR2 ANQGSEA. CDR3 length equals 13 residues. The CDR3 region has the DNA TGCAGCGTTGAACCCCTCTCTGGAAACACCATATATTTT. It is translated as CSVEPLSGNTIYF.

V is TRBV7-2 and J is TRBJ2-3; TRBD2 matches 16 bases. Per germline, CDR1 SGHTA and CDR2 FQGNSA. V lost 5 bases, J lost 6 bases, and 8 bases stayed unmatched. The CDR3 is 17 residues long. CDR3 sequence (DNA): TGTGCCAGCAGCAGCTCTGGGACTAGCGGGAGGGCGGATACGCAGTATTTT. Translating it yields CASSSSGTSGRADTQYF.

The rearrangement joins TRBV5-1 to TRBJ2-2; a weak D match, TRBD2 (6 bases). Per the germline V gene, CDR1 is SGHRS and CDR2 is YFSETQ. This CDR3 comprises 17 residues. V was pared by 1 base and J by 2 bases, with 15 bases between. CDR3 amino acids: CASSLRTLGGNTGELFF. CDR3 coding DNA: TGCGCCAGCAGCTTGAGGACTCTCGGGGGAAACACCGGGGAGCTGTTTTTT.

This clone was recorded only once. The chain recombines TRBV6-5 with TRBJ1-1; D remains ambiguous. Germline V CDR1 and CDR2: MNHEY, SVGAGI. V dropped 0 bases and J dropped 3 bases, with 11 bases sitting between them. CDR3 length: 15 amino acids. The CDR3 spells CASSYSRGRDTEAFF. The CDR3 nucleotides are TGTGCCAGCAGTTACTCGCGGGGTAGGGACACTGAAGCTTTCTTT.

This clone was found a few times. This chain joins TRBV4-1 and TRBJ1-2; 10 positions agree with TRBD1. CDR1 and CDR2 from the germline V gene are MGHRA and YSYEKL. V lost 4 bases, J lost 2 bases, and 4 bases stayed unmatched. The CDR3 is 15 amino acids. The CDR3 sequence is CASSPTGGWNYGYTF. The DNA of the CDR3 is TGCGCCAGCAGCCCGACAGGGGGCTGGAACTATGGCTACACCTTC.

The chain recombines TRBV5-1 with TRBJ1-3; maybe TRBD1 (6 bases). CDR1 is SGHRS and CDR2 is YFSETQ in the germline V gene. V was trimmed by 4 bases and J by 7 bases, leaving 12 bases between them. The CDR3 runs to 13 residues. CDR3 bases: TGCGCCAGCAGCCAGGGGTTGAGCAACACCATATATTTT. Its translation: CASSQGLSNTIYF.

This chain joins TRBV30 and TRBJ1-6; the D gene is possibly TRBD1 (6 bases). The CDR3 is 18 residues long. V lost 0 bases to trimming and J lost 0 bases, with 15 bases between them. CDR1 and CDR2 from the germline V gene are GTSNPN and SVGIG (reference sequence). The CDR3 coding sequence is TGTGCCTGGAGTGTAGTTCGGCAGGGGAGCTCCTATAATTCACCCCTCCACTTT. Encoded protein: CAWSVVRQGSSYNSPLHF.

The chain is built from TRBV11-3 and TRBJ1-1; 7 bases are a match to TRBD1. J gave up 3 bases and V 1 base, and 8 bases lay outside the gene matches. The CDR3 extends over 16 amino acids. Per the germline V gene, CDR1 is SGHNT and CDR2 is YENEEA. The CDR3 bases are TGTGCCAGCAGCTTAGTTCGCGGAGGGGGCTACACTGAAGCTTTCTTT. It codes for CASSLVRGGGYTEAFF.

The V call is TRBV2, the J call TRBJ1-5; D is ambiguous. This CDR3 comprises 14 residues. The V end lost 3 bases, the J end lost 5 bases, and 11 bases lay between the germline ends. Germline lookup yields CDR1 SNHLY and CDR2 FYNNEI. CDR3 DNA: TGTGCCAGCAGTGACTCACAGTCCCATCAGCCCCAGCATTTT. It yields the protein CASSDSQSHQPQHF.

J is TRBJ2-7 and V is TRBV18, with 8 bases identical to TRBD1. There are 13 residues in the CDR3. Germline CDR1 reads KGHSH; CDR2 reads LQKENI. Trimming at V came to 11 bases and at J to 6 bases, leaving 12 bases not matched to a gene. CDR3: CAARGQGAREQYF. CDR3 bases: TGTGCCGCAAGGGGGCAGGGGGCTCGCGAGCAGTACTTC.

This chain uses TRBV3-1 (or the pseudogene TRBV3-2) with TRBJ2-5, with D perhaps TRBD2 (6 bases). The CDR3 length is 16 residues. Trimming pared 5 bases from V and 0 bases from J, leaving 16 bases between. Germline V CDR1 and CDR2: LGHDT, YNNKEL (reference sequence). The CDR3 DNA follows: TGTGCCAGCAGCGCTGGACCGGGAGATTACCAAGAGACCCAGTACTTC. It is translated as CASSAGPGDYQETQYF.

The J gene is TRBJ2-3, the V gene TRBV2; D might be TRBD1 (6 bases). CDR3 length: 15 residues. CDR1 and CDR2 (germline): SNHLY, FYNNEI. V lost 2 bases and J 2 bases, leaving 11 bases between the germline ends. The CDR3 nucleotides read TGTGCCAGCAGTGAAACAGGGATCCACACAGATACGCAGTATTTT. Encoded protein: CASSETGIHTDTQYF.

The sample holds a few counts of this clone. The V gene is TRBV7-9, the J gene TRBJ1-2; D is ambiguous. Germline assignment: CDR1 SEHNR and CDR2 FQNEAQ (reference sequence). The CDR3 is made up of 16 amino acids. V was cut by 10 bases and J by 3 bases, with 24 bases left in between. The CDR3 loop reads CATLGPYGGRDYGYTF. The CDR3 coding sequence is TGTGCCACCCTCGGACCATATGGAGGGCGGGACTATGGCTACACCTTC.